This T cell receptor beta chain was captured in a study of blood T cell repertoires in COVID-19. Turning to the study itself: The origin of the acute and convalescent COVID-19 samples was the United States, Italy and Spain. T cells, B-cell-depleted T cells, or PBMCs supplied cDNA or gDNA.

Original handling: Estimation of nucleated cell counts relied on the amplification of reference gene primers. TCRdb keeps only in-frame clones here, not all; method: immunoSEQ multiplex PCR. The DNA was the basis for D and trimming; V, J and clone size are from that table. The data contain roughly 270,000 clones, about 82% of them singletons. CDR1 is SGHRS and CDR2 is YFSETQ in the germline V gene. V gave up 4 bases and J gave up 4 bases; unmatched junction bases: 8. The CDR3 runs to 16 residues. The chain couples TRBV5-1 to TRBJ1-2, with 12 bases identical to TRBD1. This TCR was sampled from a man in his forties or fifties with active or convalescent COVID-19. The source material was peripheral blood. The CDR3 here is CASSRGTGGLGYGYTF. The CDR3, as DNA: TGCGCCAGCAGCCGTGGGACAGGGGGCTTGGGCTATGGCTACACCTTC.